This T cell receptor beta chain was found in a study of Graves' ophthalmopathy and Graves' hyperthyroidism. Germline V CDR1 and CDR2: SEHNR, FQNEAQ (reference sequence). With V trimmed by 4 bases and J by 5 bases, 9 bases remained unmatched. This CDR3 has 15 amino acids. To note about this clonotype: A read error may be the cause here, since a much bigger clone is one base away.

RNA transcripts yielded amplified TCR beta CDR3 regions. Second-round multiplex PCR came after first-round RT-PCR with HTBI primers. TCRdb redid the calling of the multiplex PCR reads with MiXCR, one entry per CDR3 protein. The data contain hundreds of thousands of distinct CDR3 sequences, 40% of them singletons. The rearrangement links TRBV7-9 to TRBJ2-7, with 9 positions matching TRBD1. Sequences were obtained from peripheral blood. The origin of this receptor is an adult man with Graves' ophthalmopathy. CDR3 nucleotides: TGTGCCAGCAGCTCCACGGGACAGGGCTTCCACGAGCAGTACTTC. It specifies CASSSTGQGFHEQYF.